Listed below are T cell receptor beta chains from one sample, sequenced in a study of graft-versus-host responses after intestinal transplantation. This table comes from immunoSEQ multiplex PCR, and its TCRdb copy is limited to in-frame clones, with some not included. The table includes around 90,000 clones, 90% to 95% detected once. These receptors' targets are unknown. The sequenced sample was unstimulated CD8+ T cells sorted from spleen or lymph node cells, obtained before transplant. The receptors stem from a human donor who was the organ donor for an intestinal transplant. Both conserved end residues are part of each CDR3. The D gene is left open where the match is weak. Clone size is shown for a subset of rows, as once, few, many or a class of expanded clone.

TRBV25-1,few,.,TRBJ1-4,12,CASSEVGEKLFF,TGTGCCAGCAGTGAGGTTGGCGAAAAACTGTTTTTT
TRBV5-4,.,.,TRBJ2-7,14,CASSFLGGSYEQYF,TGTGCCAGCAGCTTTCTTGGCGGCTCCTACGAGCAGTACTTC
TRBV7-9,once,TRBD1,TRBJ1-5,12,CASGTGEQPQHF,TGTGCCAGCGGAACAGGGGAGCAGCCCCAGCATTTT
TRBV25-1,once,.,TRBJ1-1,14,CASSARGRRTEAFF,TGTGCCAGCAGTGCCAGGGGCAGGCGCACTGAAGCTTTCTTT
TRBV19,once,TRBD2,TRBJ2-7,15,CASSSASGRAYEQYF,TGTGCCAGTAGTTCCGCTAGCGGGAGGGCCTACGAGCAGTACTTC
TRBV28,.,.,TRBJ2-7,16,CASSWAWGEPHYEQYF,TGTGCCAGCAGTTGGGCCTGGGGGGAGCCCCACTACGAGCAGTACTTC
TRBV27,.,TRBD1,TRBJ1-4,16,CASSSDYRGRREKLFF,TGTGCCAGCAGTTCGGACTACAGGGGGCGGAGGGAAAAACTGTTTTTT
TRBV5-1,.,TRBD2,TRBJ2-3,19,CASSLKVAGGPVMADTQYF,TGCGCCAGCAGCTTGAAGGTGGCGGGAGGGCCAGTTATGGCGGATACGCAGTATTTT
TRBV20-1,.,.,TRBJ2-3,11,CSAKQGNAQYF,TGCAGTGCTAAACAGGGCAACGCGCAGTATTTT
TRBV28,.,.,TRBJ1-1,16,CASTSPFAKFYTEAFF,TGTGCCAGCACGAGTCCATTTGCGAAATTTTACACTGAAGCTTTCTTT
TRBV10-2,.,.,TRBJ2-4,11,CASTTGNIQYF,TGCGCCAGCACCACAGGAAACATTCAGTACTTC
TRBV9,once,TRBD2,TRBJ2-1,14,CASSVEELAGPLFF,TGTGCCAGCAGCGTAGAGGAACTAGCGGGGCCCCTGTTCTTC
TRBV27,.,TRBD2,TRBJ2-1,17,CASSLPLTSGNSNEQFF,TGTGCCAGCAGTTTACCCCTTACTAGCGGGAACTCCAATGAGCAGTTCTTC
TRBV11-3,once,.,TRBJ2-5,12,CASSSGQETQYF,TGTGCCAGCAGCTCCGGCCAAGAGACCCAGTACTTC
TRBV28,.,.,TRBJ2-3,15,CASSLTSQFTDTQYF,TGTGCCAGCAGCTTGACTAGTCAGTTCACAGATACGCAGTATTTT
TRBV4-3,.,.,TRBJ1-5,14,CASNPLAGSQPQHF,TGCGCCAGCAACCCCTTAGCGGGGTCGCAGCCCCAGCATTTT
TRBV6-1,.,TRBD2,TRBJ2-5,14,CASSGGLDPRTQYF,TGTGCCAGCAGTGGGGGACTAGACCCGCGGACCCAGTACTTC
TRBV27,.,TRBD2,TRBJ2-7,14,CASSLSGGRYEQYF,TGTGCCAGCAGTTTAAGCGGGGGCCGATACGAGCAGTACTTC
TRBV9,.,TRBD1,TRBJ2-6,17,CASSGTGGDPGANVLTF,TGTGCCAGCAGCGGGACAGGGGGCGACCCTGGGGCCAACGTCCTGACTTTC
TRBV28,.,TRBD2,TRBJ2-1,16,CASSTIRLAIPQTPFF,TGTGCCAGCAGTACCATTCGACTAGCTATTCCTCAAACCCCTTTCTTC
TRBV27,.,.,TRBJ2-1,14,CASSQGTSYNEQFF,TGTGCCAGCAGTCAGGGGACCTCCTACAATGAGCAGTTCTTC
TRBV7-2,.,.,TRBJ1-1,16,CASSLGGDIQNTEAFF,TGTGCCAGCAGCTTAGGTGGGGACATCCAGAACACTGAAGCTTTCTTT
TRBV6-5,.,.,TRBJ2-5,12,CASSPNRETQYF,TGTGCCAGCAGTCCTAACCGGGAGACCCAGTACTTC
TRBV6-1,.,.,TRBJ2-7,17,CASSEKGTPGSFGEQYF,TGTGCCAGCAGTGAAAAGGGGACTCCGGGCAGTTTTGGCGAGCAGTACTTC
TRBV29-1,.,TRBD1,TRBJ1-1,13,CSVAGGGFTEAFF,TGCAGCGTCGCAGGGGGTGGCTTCACTGAAGCTTTCTTT
TRBV5-8,.,.,TRBJ1-4,16,CASSGRRGQSNEKLFF,TGTGCCAGCAGCGGTCGCCGAGGACAGTCTAATGAAAAACTGTTTTTT
TRBV6-6,.,TRBD1,TRBJ1-1,15,CASSYGGTGPTEAFF,TGTGCCAGCAGTTACGGCGGGACAGGACCCACTGAAGCTTTCTTT
TRBV18,.,.,TRBJ2-7,12,CASSSTGLRQYF,TGTGCCAGCTCGTCCACAGGATTACGGCAGTACTTC
TRBV7-9,few,.,TRBJ1-2,14,CASSVTRVGGGYTF,TGTGCCAGCAGCGTTACCAGGGTGGGAGGGGGCTACACCTTC
TRBV28,once,TRBD1,TRBJ2-7,14,CASSSTGGLYEQYF,TGTGCCAGCAGTTCAACAGGGGGCCTCTACGAGCAGTACTTC
TRBV5-6,few,.,TRBJ1-1,12,CASTNWNTEAFF,TGTGCCAGCACCAACTGGAACACTGAAGCTTTCTTT
TRBV2,.,TRBD1,TRBJ2-2,17,CASRGGTGIVNTGELFF,TGTGCCAGCAGAGGGGGGACAGGAATTGTGAACACCGGGGAGCTGTTTTTT
TRBV5-1,.,TRBD2,TRBJ2-3,15,CASSQEVAGTDTQYF,TGCGCCAGCAGCCAGGAAGTAGCGGGTACAGATACGCAGTATTTT
TRBV6-5,.,.,TRBJ1-1,15,CASSYSPWGETEAFF,TGTGCCAGCAGTTACTCCCCCTGGGGAGAGACTGAAGCTTTCTTT
TRBV7-3,.,.,TRBJ2-3,14,CASSLNRFPDTQYF,TGTGCCAGCAGCTTAAACAGGTTCCCAGATACGCAGTATTTT
TRBV4-1,.,TRBD1,TRBJ2-1,13,CASSDGQGNEQFF,TGCGCCAGCAGCGACGGACAGGGAAATGAGCAGTTCTTC
TRBV27,once,.,TRBJ2-7,17,CASSLGRVPPFSYEQYF,TGTGCCAGCAGTTTGGGGCGAGTCCCTCCCTTCTCCTACGAGCAGTACTTC
TRBV28,.,.,TRBJ1-5,11,CASRYGLAQHF,TGTGCCAGCAGATACGGACTGGCCCAGCATTTT
TRBV2,.,.,TRBJ1-1,13,CASSGWGRTEAFF,TGTGCCAGCAGTGGCTGGGGGAGGACTGAAGCTTTCTTT
TRBV7-6,.,.,TRBJ1-1,14,CASSRLTANTEAFF,TGTGCCAGCAGCCGACTGACGGCGAACACTGAAGCTTTCTTT
TRBV11-2,.,TRBD2,TRBJ2-1,14,CASLGPSGYNEQFF,TGTGCCAGCCTGGGGCCTAGCGGATACAATGAGCAGTTCTTC
TRBV10-2,.,.,TRBJ2-6,17,CASSERTVSSGANVLTF,TGCGCCAGCAGTGAAAGGACAGTTTCCTCTGGGGCCAACGTCCTGACTTTC
TRBV9,.,.,TRBJ2-2,15,CASSAGTTNTGELFF,TGTGCCAGCAGCGCCGGGACAACGAACACCGGGGAGCTGTTTTTT
TRBV27,.,TRBD1,TRBJ2-1,15,CASSLVGQGRYEQFF,TGTGCCAGCAGTTTAGTGGGACAGGGTCGGTATGAGCAGTTCTTC
TRBV4-1,once,.,TRBJ2-1,14,CASSPTSNYNEQFF,TGCGCCAGCAGCCCGACTAGTAACTACAATGAGCAGTTCTTC
TRBV5-1,.,TRBD1,TRBJ1-2,15,CASSEGTAHVDGYTF,TGCGCCAGCAGCGAAGGGACAGCACATGTCGATGGCTACACCTTC
TRBV10-3,.,.,TRBJ1-2,14,CAIRRPRGNYGYTF,TGTGCCATCAGGAGGCCCCGGGGTAACTATGGCTACACCTTC
TRBV9,.,TRBD1,TRBJ1-4,17,CASSVTGGEPTNEKLFF,TGTGCCAGCAGCGTAACAGGGGGCGAGCCGACTAATGAAAAACTGTTTTTT
TRBV4-1,.,.,TRBJ2-1,17,CASSQDRRENTYNEQFF,TGCGCCAGCAGCCAAGATCGAAGGGAGAACACCTACAATGAGCAGTTCTTC
TRBV16,.,.,TRBJ1-2,15,CASSQWAAGYYGYTF,TGTGCCAGCAGCCAATGGGCCGCAGGGTACTATGGCTACACCTTC
TRBV30,.,.,TRBJ1-3,12,CAWSVLGNTIYF,TGTGCCTGGAGTGTACTAGGAAACACCATATATTTT
TRBV6-6,.,TRBD1,TRBJ1-3,15,CASSSQGVWGNTIYF,TGTGCCAGCAGTTCGCAGGGGGTTTGGGGAAACACCATATATTTT
TRBV5-6,.,.,TRBJ2-2,15,CASSLSAENTGELFF,TGTGCCAGCAGCTTGTCGGCGGAGAACACCGGGGAGCTGTTTTTT
TRBV13,.,TRBD2,TRBJ2-7,14,CASSVGLAAYEQYF,TGTGCCAGCAGCGTGGGACTAGCGGCCTACGAGCAGTACTTC
TRBV14,once,TRBD1,TRBJ1-4,14,CASRGDRANEKLFF,TGTGCCAGCAGAGGGGACAGGGCTAATGAAAAACTGTTTTTT
TRBV4-2,.,.,TRBJ1-1,16,CASSQEGAIGNTEAFF,TGTGCCAGCAGCCAAGAGGGCGCAATCGGGAACACTGAAGCTTTCTTT
TRBV11-2,.,TRBD1,TRBJ1-1,12,CASSPGQPEAFF,TGTGCCAGCAGCCCGGGACAGCCTGAAGCTTTCTTT